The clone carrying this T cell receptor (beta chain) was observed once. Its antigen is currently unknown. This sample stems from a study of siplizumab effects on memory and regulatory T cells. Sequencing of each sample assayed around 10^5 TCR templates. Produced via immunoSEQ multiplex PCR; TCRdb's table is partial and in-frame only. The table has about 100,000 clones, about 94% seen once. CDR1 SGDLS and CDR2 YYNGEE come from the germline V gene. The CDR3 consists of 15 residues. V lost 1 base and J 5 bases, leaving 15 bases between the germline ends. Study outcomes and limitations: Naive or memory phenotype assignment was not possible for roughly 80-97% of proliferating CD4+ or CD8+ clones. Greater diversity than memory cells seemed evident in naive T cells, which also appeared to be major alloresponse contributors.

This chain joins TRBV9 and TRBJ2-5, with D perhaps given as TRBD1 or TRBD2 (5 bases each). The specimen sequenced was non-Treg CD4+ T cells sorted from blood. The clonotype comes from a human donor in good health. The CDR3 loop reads CASSVTGTTLETQYF. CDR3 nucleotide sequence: TGTGCCAGCAGCGTAACCGGGACGACCCTCGAGACCCAGTACTTC.